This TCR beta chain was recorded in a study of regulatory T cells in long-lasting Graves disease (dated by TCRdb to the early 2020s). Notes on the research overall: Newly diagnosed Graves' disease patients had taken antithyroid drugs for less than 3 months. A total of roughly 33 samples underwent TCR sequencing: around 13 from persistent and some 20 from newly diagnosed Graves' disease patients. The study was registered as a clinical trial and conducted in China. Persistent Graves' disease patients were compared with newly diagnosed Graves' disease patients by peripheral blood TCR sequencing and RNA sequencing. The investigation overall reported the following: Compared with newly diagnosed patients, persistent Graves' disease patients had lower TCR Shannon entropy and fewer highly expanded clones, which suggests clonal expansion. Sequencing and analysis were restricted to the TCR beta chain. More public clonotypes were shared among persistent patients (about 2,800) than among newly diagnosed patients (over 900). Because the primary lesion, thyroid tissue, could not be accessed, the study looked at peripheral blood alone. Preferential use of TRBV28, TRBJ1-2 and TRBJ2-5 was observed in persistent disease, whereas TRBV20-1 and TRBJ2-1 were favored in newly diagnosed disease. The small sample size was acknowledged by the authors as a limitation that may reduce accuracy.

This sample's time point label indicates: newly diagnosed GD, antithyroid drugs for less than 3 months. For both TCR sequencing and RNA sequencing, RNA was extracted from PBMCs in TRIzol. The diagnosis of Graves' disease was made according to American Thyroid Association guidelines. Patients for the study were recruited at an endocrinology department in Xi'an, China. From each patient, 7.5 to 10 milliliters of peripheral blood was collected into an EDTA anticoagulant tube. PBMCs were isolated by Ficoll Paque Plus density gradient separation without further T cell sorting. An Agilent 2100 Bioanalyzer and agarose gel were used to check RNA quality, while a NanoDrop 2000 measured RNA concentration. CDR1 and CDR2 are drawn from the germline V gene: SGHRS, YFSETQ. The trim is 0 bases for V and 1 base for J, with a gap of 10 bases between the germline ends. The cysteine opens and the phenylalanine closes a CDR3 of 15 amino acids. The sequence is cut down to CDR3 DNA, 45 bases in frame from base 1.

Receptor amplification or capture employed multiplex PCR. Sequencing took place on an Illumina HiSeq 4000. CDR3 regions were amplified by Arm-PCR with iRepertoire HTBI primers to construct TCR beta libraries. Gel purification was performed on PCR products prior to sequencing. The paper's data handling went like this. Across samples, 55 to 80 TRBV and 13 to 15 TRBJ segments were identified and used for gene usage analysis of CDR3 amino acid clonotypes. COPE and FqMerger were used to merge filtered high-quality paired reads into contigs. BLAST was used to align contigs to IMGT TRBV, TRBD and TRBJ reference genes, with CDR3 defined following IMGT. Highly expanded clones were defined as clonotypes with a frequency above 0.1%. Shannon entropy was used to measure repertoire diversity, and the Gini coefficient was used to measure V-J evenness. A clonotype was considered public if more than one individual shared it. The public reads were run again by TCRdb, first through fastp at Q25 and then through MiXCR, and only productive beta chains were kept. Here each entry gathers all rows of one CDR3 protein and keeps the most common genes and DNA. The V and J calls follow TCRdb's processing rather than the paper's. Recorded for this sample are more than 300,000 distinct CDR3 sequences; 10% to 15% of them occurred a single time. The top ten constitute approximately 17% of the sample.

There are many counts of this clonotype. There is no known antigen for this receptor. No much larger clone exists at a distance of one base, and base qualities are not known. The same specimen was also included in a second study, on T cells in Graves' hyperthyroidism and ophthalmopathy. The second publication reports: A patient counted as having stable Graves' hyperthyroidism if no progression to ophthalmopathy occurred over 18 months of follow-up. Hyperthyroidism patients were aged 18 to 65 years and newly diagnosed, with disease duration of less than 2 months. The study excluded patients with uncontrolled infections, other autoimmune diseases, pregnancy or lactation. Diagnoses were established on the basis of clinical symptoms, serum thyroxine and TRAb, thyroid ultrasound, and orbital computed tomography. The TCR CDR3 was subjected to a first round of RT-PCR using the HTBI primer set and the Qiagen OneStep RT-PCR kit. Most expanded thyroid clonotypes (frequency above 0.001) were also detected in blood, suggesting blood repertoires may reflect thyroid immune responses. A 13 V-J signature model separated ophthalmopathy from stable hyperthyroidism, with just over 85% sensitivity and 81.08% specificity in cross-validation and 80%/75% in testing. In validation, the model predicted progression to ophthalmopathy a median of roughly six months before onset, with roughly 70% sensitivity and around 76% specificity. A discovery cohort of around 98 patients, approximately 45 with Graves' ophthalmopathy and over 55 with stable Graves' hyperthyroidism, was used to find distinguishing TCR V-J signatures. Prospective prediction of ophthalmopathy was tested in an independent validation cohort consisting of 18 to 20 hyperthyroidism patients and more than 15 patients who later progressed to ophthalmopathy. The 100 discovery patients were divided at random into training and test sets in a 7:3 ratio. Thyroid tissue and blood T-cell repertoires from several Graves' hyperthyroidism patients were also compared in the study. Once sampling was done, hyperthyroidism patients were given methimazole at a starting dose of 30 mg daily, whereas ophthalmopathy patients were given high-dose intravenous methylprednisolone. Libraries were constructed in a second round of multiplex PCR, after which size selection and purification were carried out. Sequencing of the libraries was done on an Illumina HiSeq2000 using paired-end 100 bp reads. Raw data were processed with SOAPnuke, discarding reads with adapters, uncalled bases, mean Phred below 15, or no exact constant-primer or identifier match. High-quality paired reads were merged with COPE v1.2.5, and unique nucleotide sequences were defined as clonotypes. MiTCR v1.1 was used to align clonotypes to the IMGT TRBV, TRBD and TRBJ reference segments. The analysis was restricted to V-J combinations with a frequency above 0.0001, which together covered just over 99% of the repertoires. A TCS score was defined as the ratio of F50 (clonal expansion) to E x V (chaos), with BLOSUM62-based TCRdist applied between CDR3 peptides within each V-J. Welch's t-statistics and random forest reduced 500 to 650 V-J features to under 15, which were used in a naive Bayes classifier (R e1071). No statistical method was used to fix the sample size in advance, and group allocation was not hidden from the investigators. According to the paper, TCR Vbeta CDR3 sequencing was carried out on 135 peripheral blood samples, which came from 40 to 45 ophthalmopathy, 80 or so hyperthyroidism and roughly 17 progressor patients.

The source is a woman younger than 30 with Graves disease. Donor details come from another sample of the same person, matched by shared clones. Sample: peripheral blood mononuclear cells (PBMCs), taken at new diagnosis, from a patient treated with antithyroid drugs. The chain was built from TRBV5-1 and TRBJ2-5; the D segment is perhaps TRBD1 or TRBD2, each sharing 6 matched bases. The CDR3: CASSLGRDTQETQYF. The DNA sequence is TGCGCCAGCAGCTTGGGGAGGGACACCCAAGAGACCCAGTACTTC.